This T cell receptor (beta chain) came from a study of blood T cell repertoires in COVID-19. Overall study context: The United States, Italy and Spain supplied acute and convalescent COVID-19 samples. The analysed material was cDNA or gDNA that came from T cells, B-cell-depleted T cells, or PBMCs.

As originally analysed: Amplification from reference gene primers served as the basis for estimated nucleated cell counts. Clones were read by immunoSEQ multiplex PCR, and TCRdb kept only the in-frame ones, dropping some. Clone size and the V and J calls come from that table; the DNA yielded D and trimming. Of about 71,000 clones in the sample, about 91% were seen once. V was clipped by 0 bases and J by 2 bases, with 11 bases between them. Germline CDR1 and CDR2: MGHRA and YSYEKL. This CDR3 has 15 amino acids. Sequencing used peripheral blood. The rearrangement uses TRBV4-1 and TRBJ2-7; D may be TRBD2 (5 bases). The origin of this receptor is a man aged 45 to 65 with active COVID-19. CDR3 nucleotide sequence: TGCGCCAGCAGCCAAGAATGGACCGGGGCCTACGAGCAGTACTTC. Its protein is CASSQEWTGAYEQYF.